Listed here are 26 T cell receptor beta chains from one sample, sequenced in a study of read filtering for tumor transcriptome and immune sequencing. This library used roughly 400 ng RNA and molecular barcoded adaptors spanning alpha/delta and beta/gamma chains. In TCRdb, the reads were re-called with MiXCR into one record per CDR3 protein. Of about 14,000 distinct CDR3 sequences listed, 20% were seen once; the top ten hold 80%. Sequences were obtained from a population of CD138-negative cells sorted from bone marrow. The receptors were sampled from a donor at least 40 years old with multiple myeloma.

The V call is TRBV12-3 or TRBV12-4, the J call TRBJ2-1, with D perhaps matching TRBD2 (6 bases). The CDR3 consists of 14 residues. V was cut by 6 bases and J by 7 bases, with 16 bases left in between. The CDR3 region has the DNA TGTGCCAGCAGCCGCGGGACCCTTTATAATGAGCAGTTCTTC. Translating gives CASSRGTLYNEQFF.

Details on this clonotype: Given the absence of the conserved phenylalanine or tryptophan at the CDR3 end, a read error is likely. This chain links TRBV7-3 with TRBJ2-1; 11 bases fit TRBD2. Germline CDR1 SGHTA, CDR2 FQGTGA. The V gene end was trimmed by 3 bases and the J gene end by 5 bases; junction bases not matched to a gene: 3. The CDR3 consists of 15 residues. The DNA of the CDR3 is TGTGCCAGCAGCTTCCGACTAGCGGGGAACAATGAGCAGTTCCTC. Residues: CASSFRLAGNNEQFL.

As for this clonotype: Being one base from a much bigger clone, this may be a read error. The J gene is TRBJ1-1, the V gene TRBV29-1; D uncertain. This CDR3 contains 14 residues. CDR1 and CDR2 from the germline V gene are SQVTM and ANQGSEA. Trimming took off 0 bases at V and 5 bases at J, with 13 bases between the two ends. The CDR3 region is CSVEDRRSKTEAFF. The CDR3 bases are TGCAGCGTTGAAGATCGCAGGTCGAAAACTGAAGCTTTCTTT. The full variable domain, in which reference TRBV29-1 and TRBJ1-1 provide the parts outside the CDR3, is SAVISQKPSRDICQRGTSLTIQCQVDSQVTMMFWYRQQPGQSLTLIATANQGSEATYESGFVIDKFPISRPNLTFSTLTVSNMSPEDSSIYLCSVEDRRSKTEAFFGQGTRLTVV.

The table lists this clonotype with many counts. The CDR3 nucleotides are TGCAGTGCTAACCCGGTGTTAGCGGGGGGCTCCTACAATGAGCAGTTCTTC. Translating it yields CSANPVLAGGSYNEQFF. This chain links TRBV20-1 with TRBJ2-1; 10 bases are a match to TRBD2. Trimming removed 4 bases from V and 0 bases from J; junction bases left unmatched: 9. Germline V gives CDR1 DFQATT, CDR2 SNEGSKA (reference sequence). The CDR3 contains 17 residues.

This clonotype has a count of ten or more. J is TRBJ1-1 and V is TRBV21-1; the table's D call TRBD1 went unverified against the DNA. TRBV21-1 is reported as a pseudogene. The CDR3 contains 10 residues. The CDR3 loop is CPTGGRRAFF. In DNA, the CDR3 is TGCCCCACGGGGGGACGTAGAGCTTTCTTT.

There are a few counts of this clonotype. V gene TRBV2 combines with J gene TRBJ2-7; no firm D call. The V gene's germline CDR1 is SNHLY and CDR2 FYNNEI. The V gene lost 5 bases and the J gene lost 5 bases, with 13 bases spanning the gap. The CDR3 runs 13 residues. This CDR3 is CASSNRKSNEQYF. The CDR3, as DNA: TGTGCCAGCAGTAACAGAAAATCGAACGAGCAGTACTTC.

At least ten counts were recorded for this clonotype. The V gene is TRBV7-6, the J gene TRBJ2-5; 9 bases line up with TRBD2. CDR1 is SGHVS and CDR2 is FNYEAQ in the germline V gene. The CDR3 has 17 residues. V was clipped by 2 bases and J by 1 base; unmatched bases: 8. CDR3 bases: TGTGCCAGCAGCTTATTTGGAGCAGCGGGGGGCCAAGAGACCCAGTACTTC. Translation: CASSLFGAAGGQETQYF. The full variable domain, rest sourced from reference TRBV7-6 and TRBJ2-5, is GAGVSQSPRYKVTKRGQDVALRCDPISGHVSLYWYRQALGQGPEFLTYFNYEAQQDKSGLPNDRFSAERPEGSISTLTIQRTEQRDSAMYRCASSLFGAAGGQETQYFGPGTRLLVL.

This clonotype was counted ten times or more. The CDR3 reads CATSDMGHEQYF. CDR3 bases: TGTGCCACCAGTGACATGGGACACGAGCAGTACTTC. The chain employs TRBV24-1 and TRBJ2-7; the D call may be TRBD1 or TRBD2 (5 bases each). This CDR3 has 12 residues. Trimming stripped 4 bases from V and 5 bases from J, with 8 bases between. Germline lookup yields CDR1 KGHDR and CDR2 SFDVKD.

This clonotype occurred many times. CDR3 DNA: TGTGCCAGTAGTATCCCTCGTCCTAGCGGGAGGGTTAATGAGCAGTTCTTC. It codes for CASSIPRPSGRVNEQFF. V and J are TRBV19 and TRBJ2-1; 12 bases agree with TRBD2. The CDR3 extends over 17 amino acids. With 3 bases clipped from V and 7 bases from J, the junction kept 10 bases outside the gene matches. Germline V gene sequence: CDR1 LNHDA, CDR2 SQIVND (reference sequence).

Of note for this clonotype: This probably arose from a read error, given a far larger clone one base away. This chain links TRBV1 with TRBJ2-7. TRBV1 is noted as a pseudogene. The CDR3 is 14 residues long. The CDR3 reads CASSQDLGAHEQYF. Written as DNA, the CDR3 is TGCGCCAGCAGCCAAGATCTTGGTGCCCACGAGCAGTACTTC.

This chain links TRBV2 with TRBJ1-4, with D uncertain. The CDR3 is made up of 13 amino acids. Germline CDR1 SNHLY, CDR2 FYNNEI. Trimming stripped 7 bases from V and 2 bases from J, with 8 bases between. Here the CDR3 DNA reads TGTGCCAGCAAGGACGGCACTAATGAAAAACTGTTTTTT. It translates to CASKDGTNEKLFF.

This clonotype was found many times. The chain has TRBV6-6 and TRBJ2-2, with 8 bases aligning to TRBD2. Germline CDR1 and CDR2: MNHNY and SVGAGI (reference sequence). The CDR3 totals 15 residues. Trimming removed 4 bases from V and 6 bases from J; junction bases left unmatched: 7. Here the CDR3 DNA reads TGTGCCAGCAGTTTAAACCGGGGGGGGCCCGGGGAGCTGTTTTTT. This translates into CASSLNRGGPGELFF.

Concerning this clonotype: A far larger clone is one nucleotide away, so this likely arose from a read error. The CDR3 does not end in the conserved phenylalanine or tryptophan, so this is likely a read error. This chain connects TRBV13 to TRBJ2-1, with D perhaps TRBD1 or TRBD2 (7 bases each). The V end lost 6 bases, the J end lost 6 bases, and 12 bases lay between the germline ends. Germline V lookup: CDR1 PRHDT, CDR2 FYEKMQ (reference sequence). The CDR3 covers 13 residues. The CDR3 loop reads CASSGRGLNEQFL. The CDR3 DNA reads TGTGCCAGCAGTGGGAGGGGGCTCAATGAGCAGTTCCTC.

The rearrangement links TRBV12-3 or TRBV12-4 to TRBJ2-7; tentatively, D is TRBD2 (6 bases). V was clipped by 5 bases and J by 4 bases, with 15 bases between them. The CDR3 length is 14 residues. In DNA form, the CDR3 reads TGTGCCAGCAGTCCTCGGGACTTCACATACGAGCAGTACTTC. Translation: CASSPRDFTYEQYF.

In this sample, this clonotype turned up many times. The CDR3 loop reads CSVGWGRETQYF. As DNA, the CDR3 is TGCAGCGTTGGTTGGGGACGGGAGACCCAGTACTTC. V gene TRBV29-1 combines with J gene TRBJ2-5, with D perhaps matching TRBD1 or TRBD2 (5 bases each). Germline CDR1 is SQVTM and CDR2 is ANQGSEA. The CDR3 length is 12 residues. V was trimmed by 4 bases and J by 5 bases, leaving 11 bases between them. Looking up the rest from reference TRBV29-1 and TRBJ2-5 gives the full variable domain: SAVISQKPSRDICQRGTSLTIQCQVDSQVTMMFWYRQQPGQSLTLIATANQGSEATYESGFVIDKFPISRPNLTFSTLTVSNMSPEDSSIYLCSVGWGRETQYFGPGTRLLVL.

This clonotype was observed many times. The chain combines TRBV27 with TRBJ2-2; 7 bases align to TRBD1. CDR3 size: 14 residues. CDR1 and CDR2 (germline): MNHEY, SMNVEV (reference sequence). With 6 bases clipped from V and 3 bases from J, the junction kept 4 bases outside the gene matches. The CDR3 nucleotides are TGTGCCAGCAGGAGAGGGACAGACACCGGGGAGCTGTTTTTT. It specifies CASRRGTDTGELFF.

This clonotype was observed once. A much larger clone differs from this one at a single base, so this may be a read error. This rearrangement joins TRBV29-1 to TRBJ1-1; no firm D call. Germline-derived CDR1 and CDR2 are SQVTM and ANQGSEA. The CDR3 extends over 14 amino acids. CDR3 in amino acids: CSVEDRRSNTKAFF. CDR3 DNA sequence: TGCAGCGTTGAAGATCGCAGGTCGAACACTAAAGCTTTCTTT.

There are many counts of this clonotype. The rearrangement links TRBV7-2 to TRBJ1-2, with D unresolved. Per germline, CDR1 SGHTA and CDR2 FQGNSA. This CDR3 is built from 14 residues. V lost 0 bases and J 4 bases, leaving 9 bases between the germline ends. The CDR3, as DNA: TGTGCCAGCAGCTTAGCAAGAACTCTCTATGGCTACACCTTC. Its protein product is CASSLARTLYGYTF.

Details on this clonotype: A much larger clone lies one base from this, so it may be a read error. This chain links TRBV15 with TRBJ2-5, with no clear D. CDR3 length: 12 amino acids. The germline gives CDR1 LNHNV, CDR2 YYDKDF (reference sequence). CDR3 sequence reads: CATSTAQETQHF. The CDR3 region has the DNA TGTGCCACCAGCACTGCTCAAGAGACCCAGCACTTC.

This chain links TRBV5-1 with TRBJ2-3; TRBD1 is a possible D gene (6 bases). Germline lookup yields CDR1 SGHRS and CDR2 YFSETQ. Trimming pared 0 bases from V and 2 bases from J, leaving 13 bases between. CDR3 length: 16 residues. CDR3 protein: CASSLERQVPTDTQYF. The CDR3 coding sequence is TGCGCCAGCAGCTTGGAGAGACAGGTACCCACAGATACGCAGTATTTT.

This clonotype was seen ten or more times. This chain links TRBV12-3 or TRBV12-4 with TRBJ2-3, with 7 bases identical to TRBD2. Losses at the gene ends were 3 bases for V and 1 base for J; bases not matched to a gene: 7. The CDR3 spans 16 residues. This CDR3 reads CASSLLLAPGTDTQYF. The CDR3 DNA reads as TGTGCCAGCAGTTTGCTACTAGCGCCCGGCACAGATACGCAGTATTTT.

The chain carries TRBV12-3 or TRBV12-4 and TRBJ2-7; perhaps TRBD2 as D (5 bases). V was clipped by 6 bases and J by 6 bases, with 18 bases between them. The CDR3 has 14 residues. The chain's CDR3 is CASSLAWRVFEQYF. The CDR3 DNA reads as TGTGCCAGCAGCTTGGCGTGGCGGGTCTTCGAGCAGTACTTC.

This clonotype was counted a few times. A read error is possible here, since a much larger clone lies one base away. V usage is TRBV27 and J usage is TRBJ2-1; no firm D call. Germline CDR1 reads MNHEY; CDR2 reads SMNVEV (reference sequence). The ends were cut back, 6 bases at V and 2 bases at J, with 17 bases in the middle. This CDR3 is 16 amino acids long. The CDR3 region has the DNA TGTGCCAGCAGACCCCGGTCACTATCCCCCTACAATGAGCAGTTCTTC. Encoded protein: CASRPRSLSPYNEQFF.

This clonotype appeared many times. The CDR3 spells CAWRSQGMRTEAFF. In DNA form, the CDR3 reads TGTGCCTGGAGATCACAGGGAATGAGGACTGAAGCTTTCTTT. This chain links TRBV30 with TRBJ1-1, with D perhaps TRBD1 (6 bases). Trimming removed 3 bases from V and 5 bases from J, with 16 bases in between. The germline V gene has CDR1 GTSNPN and CDR2 SVGIG (reference sequence). This CDR3 spans 14 amino acids.

Ten or more counts support this clonotype. The chain couples TRBV4-1 to TRBJ2-1; D ambiguous. The CDR3 sequence is 12 residues long. V lost 6 bases, J lost 1 base, and 4 bases lay in between. From germline, CDR1 is MGHRA and CDR2 YSYEKL. The DNA for the CDR3 is TGCGCCAGCAGTCGTTCCTACAATGAGCAGTTCTTC. Translating it yields CASSRSYNEQFF.

The table lists this clonotype with many counts. This chain uses TRBV5-5 with TRBJ2-1; maybe TRBD1 (5 bases). Per the germline V gene, CDR1 is SGHKS and CDR2 is YYEKEE (reference sequence). Deletions cut 5 bases from V and 3 bases from J, with 18 bases between. This CDR3 has 16 amino acids. CDR3 nucleotide sequence: TGTGCCAGCAGTAGGACCCAGGGATCGGTCTACAATGAGCAGTTCTTC. Translated, it gives CASSRTQGSVYNEQFF.